These 31 T cell receptor beta chains originate from one sample sequenced in a study of shared clonotypes between healthy human individuals. TCRdb's copy holds only in-frame clones and misses some; the assay was immunoSEQ multiplex PCR. The data hold about half a million clones, with more than 65% observed a single time. Sample: PBMCs. These TCRs come from a woman aged 40 to 50 in good health. Some clones in this sample may be carry-over from other donors' samples.

This clone was counted at least ten times. The gene calls are TRBV5-1 and TRBJ2-7; D unresolved. The CDR3 contains 16 residues. Trimming removed 4 bases from V and 5 bases from J, with 22 bases in between. In germline, CDR1 is SGHRS, CDR2 YFSETQ. CDR3 residues: CASSPSGAADPHEQYF. CDR3 nucleotides: TGCGCCAGCAGCCCCTCAGGTGCGGCGGACCCCCACGAGCAGTACTTC.

This clone was seen just once. The chain couples TRBV6-4 to TRBJ2-3; 7 positions match TRBD2. J lost 0 bases, V lost 2 bases, and 5 bases had no gene match. Germline CDR1 is MRHNA and CDR2 is SNTAGT. The CDR3 has 16 amino acids. The DNA of the CDR3 is TGTGCCAGCAGTGACGTAGCGGGCGATAGCACAGATACGCAGTATTTT. Encoded protein: CASSDVAGDSTDTQYF.

The chain has TRBV27 and TRBJ2-1, with 8 nucleotides matching TRBD2. Germline-derived CDR1 and CDR2 are MNHEY and SMNVEV (reference sequence). Trimming removed 6 bases from V and 2 bases from J; junction bases left unmatched: 9. This CDR3 contains 16 residues. CDR3 DNA: TGTGCCAGCAGCCGCGGTAGTAGCGGGACCTACAATGAGCAGTTCTTC. It encodes CASSRGSSGTYNEQFF.

V gene TRBV7-9 combines with J gene TRBJ2-1, with D possibly TRBD1 on 6 matching bases. V lost 0 bases, J lost 8 bases, and 11 bases lay in between. The length of the CDR3 is 14 residues. CDR1 and CDR2 from the germline V gene are SEHNR and FQNEAQ (reference sequence). DNA of the CDR3: TGTGCCAGCAGCTTAGCAGTGACAGGAGATGAGCAGTTCTTC. As protein: CASSLAVTGDEQFF. The variable domain in full, completed from reference TRBV7-9 and TRBJ2-1, reads DTGVSQNPRHKITKRGQNVTFRCDPISEHNRLYWYRQTLGQGPEFLTYFQNEAQLEKSRLLSDRFSAERPKGSFSTLEIQRTEQGDSAMYLCASSLAVTGDEQFFGPGTRLTVL.

This clone appeared a single time. This chain joins TRBV5-5 and TRBJ2-7; D not resolved. CDR1 and CDR2 (germline): SGHKS, YYEKEE (reference sequence). The CDR3 is made up of 14 amino acids. V was clipped by 2 bases and J by 0 bases, with 9 bases between them. CDR3 amino acids: CASSFWTHSYEQYF. The CDR3 DNA sequence: TGTGCCAGCAGCTTTTGGACGCACTCCTACGAGCAGTACTTC.

With regard to this clone: This may come from a read error, since a much larger clone is one base off. This chain links TRBV5-4 with TRBJ2-5; possibly TRBD2 for D (5 bases). CDR1 SGHNT and CDR2 YYREEE come from the germline V gene (reference sequence). V was clipped by 2 bases and J by 3 bases, with 14 bases between them. The CDR3 runs to 15 residues. CDR3 in amino acids: CASSLAAAKKETQYF. The DNA of the CDR3 is TGTGCCAGCAGCTTAGCGGCCGCGAAAAAAGAGACCCAGTACTTC.

The V and J genes are TRBV2 and TRBJ2-7, with 7 bases fitting TRBD2. Germline CDR1 is SNHLY and CDR2 is FYNNEI. The CDR3 spans 13 residues. V was pared by 6 bases and J by 1 base, with 3 bases of the junction left unmatched. CDR3 nucleotides: TGTGCCAGCAGCGCTAGCGGTTCCTACGAGCAGTACTTC. Protein sequence: CASSASGSYEQYF.

The chain couples TRBV7-9 to TRBJ1-4; 7 bases fit TRBD1. CDR1 and CDR2 from the germline V gene are SEHNR and FQNEAQ (reference sequence). This CDR3 spans 16 amino acids. J gave up 4 bases and V 5 bases, and 10 bases lay outside the gene matches. This chain's CDR3 is CASSGGQTKNNEKLFF. Here the CDR3 DNA reads TGTGCCAGCAGCGGGGGACAGACGAAAAATAATGAAAAACTGTTTTTT. The whole variable domain, remainder taken from reference TRBV7-9 and TRBJ1-4, is DTGVSQNPRHKITKRGQNVTFRCDPISEHNRLYWYRQTLGQGPEFLTYFQNEAQLEKSRLLSDRFSAERPKGSFSTLEIQRTEQGDSAMYLCASSGGQTKNNEKLFFGSGTQLSVL.

This clone was counted a single time. The V gene is TRBV6-1, the J gene TRBJ2-5; D is perhaps TRBD1 (7 bases). V dropped 2 bases and J dropped 5 bases, with 12 bases sitting between them. The V gene's germline CDR1 is MNHNS and CDR2 SASEGT. The CDR3 loop spans 14 amino acids. Written as DNA, the CDR3 is TGTGCCAGCAGTGAACTCTCAGGGGGGGAGACCCAGTACTTC. Protein: CASSELSGGETQYF.

This chain joins TRBV28 and TRBJ2-4, with D maybe TRBD2 (7 bases). In germline, CDR1 is MDHEN, CDR2 SYDVKM. CDR3 length equals 15 residues. V shed 1 base and J shed 6 bases, with 13 bases lying between them. CDR3 sequence reads: CASSLSRGGVNIQYF. In DNA, the CDR3 is TGTGCCAGCAGTTTATCAAGGGGGGGTGTAAACATTCAGTACTTC.

The rearrangement uses TRBV14 and TRBJ1-2, with D perhaps TRBD1 (5 bases). V lost 2 bases and J lost 8, with 15 bases in between. The CDR3 runs to 14 residues. Germline V gene data show CDR1 as SGHDN and CDR2 as FVKESK. Here the CDR3 DNA reads TGTGCCAGCAGCCAAATGGGGGTCTTGAAAGGCTACACCTTC. It encodes CASSQMGVLKGYTF.

This clone was seen at least ten times. CDR3: CASSSPPGQGTDQPQHF. CDR3 DNA: TGTGCCAGTAGTAGTCCTCCGGGACAGGGGACGGATCAGCCCCAGCATTTT. The V and J genes are TRBV19 and TRBJ1-5; 10 nucleotides agree with TRBD1. There are 17 residues in the CDR3. The V gene end was trimmed by 4 bases and the J gene end by 5 bases; junction bases not matched to a gene: 11. Germline lookup yields CDR1 LNHDA and CDR2 SQIVND (reference sequence).

The chain carries TRBV5-1 and TRBJ2-7, with TRBD1 matching 7 bases. J was trimmed by 2 bases and V by 4 bases; bases with no gene match: 6. Germline V gene data show CDR1 as SGHRS and CDR2 as YFSETQ. This CDR3 is built from 14 residues. For the CDR3, the DNA is TGCGCCAGCAGCATACCGGGACAGACCTACGAGCAGTACTTC. It specifies CASSIPGQTYEQYF.

The chain's CDR3 is CASSGPGLVSPEQFF. In nucleotides, the CDR3 is TGTGCCAGCAGCGGACCGGGACTAGTGTCCCCTGAGCAGTTCTTC. The rearrangement joins TRBV11-3 to TRBJ2-1; 8 bases line up with TRBD2. J gave up 9 bases and V 5 bases, and 12 bases lay outside the gene matches. The CDR3 sequence is 15 residues long. Germline-derived CDR1 and CDR2 are SGHNT and YENEEA. Supplemented by reference TRBV11-3 and TRBJ2-1, the full variable domain reads EAGVVQSPRYKIIEKKQPVAFWCNPISGHNTLYWYLQNLGQGPELLIRYENEEAVDDSQLPKDRFSAERLKGVDSTLKIQPAELGDSAVYLCASSGPGLVSPEQFFGPGTRLTVL.

The chain couples TRBV19 to TRBJ1-1; a possible D gene is TRBD1 (5 bases). The V and J ends lost 1 base and 7 bases respectively, with 22 bases between them. From germline, CDR1 is LNHDA and CDR2 SQIVND (reference sequence). The CDR3 is made up of 17 amino acids. This chain's CDR3 is CASSIVAITGINGEAFF. The CDR3, as DNA: TGTGCCAGTAGTATAGTAGCCATCACAGGAATTAATGGTGAAGCTTTCTTT.

The rearrangement uses TRBV19 and TRBJ1-5; D gene unclear. Per germline, CDR1 LNHDA and CDR2 SQIVND (reference sequence). The CDR3 covers 15 residues. Trimming stripped 1 base from V and 6 bases from J, with 13 bases between. The CDR3 DNA sequence: TGTGCCAGTAGTATAGCAGATCAACCAGGTCAGCCCCAGCATTTT. Protein: CASSIADQPGQPQHF.

The table lists this clone with a count of one. A far larger clone lies a single base away; this is likely a read error. The chain is built from TRBV19 and TRBJ1-1; D is ambiguous. The CDR3 has 17 residues. The germline V gene has CDR1 LNHDA and CDR2 SQIVND (reference sequence). The V and J ends lost 6 bases and 1 base respectively, with 21 bases between them. CDR3 residues: CASSRRMTHVTNTEAFF. The CDR3, as DNA: TGTGCCAGTAGCCGGCGGATGACACATGTTACGAACACTGAAGCTTTCTTT.

The chain's CDR3 is CASSPQAGEVNEQFF. The DNA for the CDR3 is TGCGCCAGCAGCCCGCAGGCGGGAGAGGTTAATGAGCAGTTCTTC. This chain uses TRBV5-1 with TRBJ2-1; the match to TRBD2 covers 7 bases. Germline CDR1 reads SGHRS; CDR2 reads YFSETQ. Germline trimming cut 4 bases from V and 7 bases from J; bases unmatched to any gene: 11. This CDR3 spans 15 amino acids.

Remarks on this clone: Because it lacks the conserved phenylalanine or tryptophan at the end, this CDR3 is likely a read error. The V call is TRBV4-2, the J call TRBJ2-3; D tentatively reads TRBD1 or TRBD2 (5 bases each). There are 17 residues in the CDR3. The germline gives CDR1 LGHNA, CDR2 YNFKEQ. V was trimmed by 0 bases and J by 9 bases, leaving 22 bases between them. CDR3 region: CASSQDPLRDPRRTQYL. CDR3 in DNA: TGTGCCAGCAGCCAAGATCCGTTGAGGGACCCAAGGAGGACGCAGTATCTT.

This rearrangement joins TRBV5-8 to TRBJ2-2; TRBD1 matches 9 bases. Germline V CDR1 and CDR2: SGHTS, YDEGEE. The ends lost 3 bases at V and 7 bases at J; junction bases unmatched: 10. The CDR3 spans 16 residues. CDR3 in amino acids: CASSSWDRVLFGELFF. In DNA, the CDR3 is TGTGCCAGCAGCTCCTGGGACAGGGTACTCTTCGGGGAGCTGTTTTTT.

This chain connects TRBV6-6 to TRBJ1-5; D is ambiguous. V lost 6 bases, J lost 1 base, and 10 bases lay in between. The CDR3 contains 14 residues. Germline-derived CDR1 and CDR2 are MNHNY and SVGAGI (reference sequence). As DNA, the CDR3 is TGTGCCAGCAGCCCGGACGCCAGCAATCAGCCCCAGCATTTT. Translated, it gives CASSPDASNQPQHF.

J is TRBJ1-2 and V is TRBV2; D is possibly TRBD1 (6 bases). The germline V and J ends were trimmed by 3 bases and 6 bases, with 17 bases remaining between them. Germline CDR1 and CDR2: SNHLY and FYNNEI. This CDR3 comprises 15 residues. The CDR3 loop is CASSEGVRGGHGYTF. CDR3 DNA sequence: TGTGCCAGCAGTGAGGGGGTCAGGGGCGGACATGGCTACACCTTC.

This clone was counted only a few times. The rearrangement uses TRBV18 and TRBJ2-5, with D possibly being TRBD2 (5 bases). Trimming removed 4 bases at V and 5 bases at J, with 8 bases between. The CDR3 covers 12 residues. The germline CDR1 and CDR2 sequences are KGHSH and LQKENI. The CDR3 DNA is TGTGCCAGCTCACTCGGGGATGAGACCCAGTACTTC. Translation: CASSLGDETQYF. The full variable domain, its missing parts supplied by reference TRBV18 and TRBJ2-5, is NAGVMQNPRHLVRRRGQEARLRCSPMKGHSHVYWYRQLPEEGLKFMVYLQKENIIDESGMPKERFSAEFPKEGPSILRIQQVVRGDSAAYFCASSLGDETQYFGPGTRLLVL.

This clone was recorded once. A read error is the likely source, as a far larger clone sits one nucleotide away. The rearrangement links TRBV2 to TRBJ2-7; tentatively, D is TRBD1 or TRBD2 (6 bases each). The germline V gene has CDR1 SNHLY and CDR2 FYNNEI. The CDR3 sequence is 16 residues long. The CDR3 region is CANSGGPGSILYEQYF. The CDR3 bases are TGTGCCAACAGTGGGGGGCCTGGGTCGATCCTTTACGAGCAGTACTTC.

This sequence joins TRBV25-1 and TRBJ1-5; D gene ambiguous. CDR1 MGHDK and CDR2 SYGVNS come from the germline V gene. CDR3 size: 14 residues. V lost 1 base and J lost 4, with 8 bases in between. For the CDR3, the DNA is TGTGCCAGCAGTGAATTACAGCAAAATCAGCCCCAGCATTTT. Protein: CASSELQQNQPQHF.

The J gene is TRBJ1-3, the V gene TRBV29-1; TRBD1 might be the D (5 bases). Trimming left V 1 base short and J 1 base short, with 8 bases between. The CDR3 is 14 amino acids. CDR1 and CDR2 from the germline V gene are SQVTM and ANQGSEA. CDR3 in DNA: TGCAGCGTTGAAGGGTCAGGGTCTGGAAACACCATATATTTT. It is translated as CSVEGSGSGNTIYF.

This rearrangement joins TRBV27 to TRBJ2-7; D unclear. The V end lost 6 bases, the J end lost 6 bases, and 12 bases lay between the germline ends. This CDR3 contains 12 residues. CDR1 and CDR2 (germline): MNHEY, SMNVEV (reference sequence). In nucleotides, the CDR3 is TGTGCCAGCAGCCCCGCGGTAGGCGAGCAGTACTTC. This sequence encodes CASSPAVGEQYF.

This clone has ten or more counts. V gene TRBV6-4 combines with J gene TRBJ2-1; 12 bases align to TRBD2. The V segment lost 3 bases and the J segment 6 bases; nucleotides outside the gene matches: 3. The germline CDR1 and CDR2 sequences are MRHNA and SNTAGT. The CDR3 has 15 residues. This CDR3 is CASSETSGRGNEQFF. CDR3 coding DNA: TGTGCCAGCAGTGAGACTAGCGGGAGAGGCAATGAGCAGTTCTTC.

This clone has only one observation. The chain recombines TRBV30 with TRBJ1-1, with 9 bases that match TRBD1. The junction had 2 bases not matched to a gene; V was cut back by 5 bases and J by 4 bases. This CDR3 spans 12 amino acids. Germline CDR1 reads GTSNPN; CDR2 reads SVGIG (reference sequence). Written as DNA, the CDR3 is TGTGCCTGGGGGGACAGGGCCACTGAAGCTTTCTTT. This codes for CAWGDRATEAFF.

A word on this clone: Since a far larger clone is one base different, this is likely a read error. V is TRBV6-6 and J is TRBJ1-4; TRBD1 agrees at 9 bases. With 5 bases clipped from V and 5 bases from J, the junction kept 3 bases outside the gene matches. This CDR3 is 14 amino acids long. Germline values: CDR1 MNHNY, CDR2 SVGAGI (reference sequence). Here the CDR3 DNA reads TGTGCCAGCAGTGTGGGGACAGGGAATGAAAAACTGTTTTTT. It yields the protein CASSVGTGNEKLFF.

This chain connects TRBV2 to TRBJ1-1; D is ambiguous. The germline V and J ends were trimmed by 2 bases and 5 bases, with 12 bases remaining between them. The CDR3 has 14 amino acids. Looked up from germline, CDR1 is SNHLY and CDR2 is FYNNEI. The DNA of the CDR3 is TGTGCCAGCAGTGAAATCGGTGTGGGGACTGAAGCTTTCTTT. It codes for CASSEIGVGTEAFF.